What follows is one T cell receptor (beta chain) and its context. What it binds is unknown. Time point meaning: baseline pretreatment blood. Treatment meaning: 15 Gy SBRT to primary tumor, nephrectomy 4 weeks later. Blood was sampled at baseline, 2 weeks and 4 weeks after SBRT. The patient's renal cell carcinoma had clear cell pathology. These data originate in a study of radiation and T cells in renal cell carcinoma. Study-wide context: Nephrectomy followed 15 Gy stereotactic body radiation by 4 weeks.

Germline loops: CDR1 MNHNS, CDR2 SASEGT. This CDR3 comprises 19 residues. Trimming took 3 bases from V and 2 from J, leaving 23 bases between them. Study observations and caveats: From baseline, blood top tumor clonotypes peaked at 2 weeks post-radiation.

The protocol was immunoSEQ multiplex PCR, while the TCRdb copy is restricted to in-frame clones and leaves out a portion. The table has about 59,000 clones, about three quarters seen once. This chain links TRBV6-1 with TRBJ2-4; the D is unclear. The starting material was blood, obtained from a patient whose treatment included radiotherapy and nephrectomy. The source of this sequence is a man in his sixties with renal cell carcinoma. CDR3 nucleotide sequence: TGTGCCAGCAGTGACTACGCTTTGGATTTAAGGCAAACCAAAAACATTCAGTACTTC. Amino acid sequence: CASSDYALDLRQTKNIQYF.